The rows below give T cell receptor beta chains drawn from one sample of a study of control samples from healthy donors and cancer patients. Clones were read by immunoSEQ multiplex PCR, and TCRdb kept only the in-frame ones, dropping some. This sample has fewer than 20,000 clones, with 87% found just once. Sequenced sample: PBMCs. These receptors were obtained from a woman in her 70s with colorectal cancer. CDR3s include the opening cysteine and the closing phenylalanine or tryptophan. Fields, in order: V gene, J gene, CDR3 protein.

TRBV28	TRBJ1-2	CASSFGTGPHYGYTF
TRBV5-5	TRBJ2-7	CASSSYPNEQYF
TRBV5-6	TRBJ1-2	CASSFETGYNYGYTF
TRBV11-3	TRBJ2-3	CASDKGYAGTDTQYF
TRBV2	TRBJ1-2	CASSPTSSGYTF
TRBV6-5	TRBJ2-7	CASSQSWGPYEQYF
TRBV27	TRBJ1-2	CASSLRGQDGYTF
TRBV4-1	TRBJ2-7	CASSQEGVAGATTYEQYF
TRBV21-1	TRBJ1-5	CASNQRGSNQPQHF
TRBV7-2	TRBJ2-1	CASSLGGEQFF
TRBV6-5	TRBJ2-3	CASRGTGNTDTQYF
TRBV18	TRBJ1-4	CASSRQGPTNEKLFF
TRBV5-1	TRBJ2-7	CASSLGQKIQGQLPYEQYF
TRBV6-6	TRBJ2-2	CASGVSYRGGELFF
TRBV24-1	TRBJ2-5	CAIQGAGETQYF
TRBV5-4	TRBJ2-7	CASSVDGGVYEQYF
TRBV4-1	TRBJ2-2	CASSPLGTDNTGELFF
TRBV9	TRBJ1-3	CASSVDPRSSGNTIYF
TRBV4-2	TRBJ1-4	CASSQDTGRVNEKLFF
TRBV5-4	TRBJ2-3	CASSSPVDTQYF
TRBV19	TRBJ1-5	CASSRSRDSNQPQHF
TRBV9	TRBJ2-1	CASSPGTDYNEQFF
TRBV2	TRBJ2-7	CASRLSVLDRSSYEQYF
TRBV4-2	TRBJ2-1	CASSQERTMEQFF
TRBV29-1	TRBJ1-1	CSVDRGPGTEAFF
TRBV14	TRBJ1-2	CASSQEGQGRWNGYTF
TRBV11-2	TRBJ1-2	CASSLDGGRPNMGYTF
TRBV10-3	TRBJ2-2	CATMGGIAEPNTGELFF
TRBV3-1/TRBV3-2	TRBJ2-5	CASSPSLSSGIHF
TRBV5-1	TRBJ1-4	CASSWPEGEGTNEKLFF
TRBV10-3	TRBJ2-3	CAISEKSGGLAGGTDTQYF
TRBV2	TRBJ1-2	CASSEVDRESGYTF
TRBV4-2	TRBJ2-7	CASSQDSSGNYEQYF
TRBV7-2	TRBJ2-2	CASSLGGVGVNTGELFF
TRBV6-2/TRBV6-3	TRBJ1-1	CASSYTSGTANTEAFF
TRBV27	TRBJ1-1	CASSTGGAEAFF
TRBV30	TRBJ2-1	CAWSVGPRGFF